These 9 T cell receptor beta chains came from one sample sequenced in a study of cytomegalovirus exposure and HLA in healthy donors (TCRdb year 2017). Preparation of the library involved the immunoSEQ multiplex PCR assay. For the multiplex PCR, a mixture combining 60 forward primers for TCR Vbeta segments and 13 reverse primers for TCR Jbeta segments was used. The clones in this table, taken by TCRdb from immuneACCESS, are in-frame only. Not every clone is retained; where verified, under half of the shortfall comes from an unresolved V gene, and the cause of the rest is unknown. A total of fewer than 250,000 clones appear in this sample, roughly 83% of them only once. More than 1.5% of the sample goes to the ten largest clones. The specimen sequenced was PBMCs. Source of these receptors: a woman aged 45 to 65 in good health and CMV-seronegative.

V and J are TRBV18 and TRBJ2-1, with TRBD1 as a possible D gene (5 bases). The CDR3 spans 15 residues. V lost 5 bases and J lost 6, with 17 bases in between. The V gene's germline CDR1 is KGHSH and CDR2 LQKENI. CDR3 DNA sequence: TGTGCCAGCTCAACTCAGGGTGGGGCTATCAATGAGCAGTTCTTC. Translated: CASSTQGGAINEQFF. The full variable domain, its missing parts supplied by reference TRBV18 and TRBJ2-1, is NAGVMQNPRHLVRRRGQEARLRCSPMKGHSHVYWYRQLPEEGLKFMVYLQKENIIDESGMPKERFSAEFPKEGPSILRIQQVVRGDSAAYFCASSTQGGAINEQFFGPGTRLTVL.

CDR3 sequence reads: CASSRNEKLFF. CDR3 coding DNA: TGTGCCAGCAGCCGGAATGAAAAACTGTTTTTT. The J gene is TRBJ1-4, the V gene TRBV11-1, with D unresolved. CDR1 and CDR2 (germline): SGHAT, FQDESV (reference sequence). Trimming left V 5 bases short and J 5 bases short, with 3 bases between. This CDR3 has 11 residues.

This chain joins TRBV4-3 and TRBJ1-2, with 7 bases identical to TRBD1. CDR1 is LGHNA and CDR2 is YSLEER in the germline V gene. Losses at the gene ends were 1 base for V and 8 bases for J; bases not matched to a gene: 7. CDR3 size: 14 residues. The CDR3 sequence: CASSQAGGRGGYTF. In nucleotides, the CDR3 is TGCGCCAGCAGCCAAGCAGGGGGTCGGGGCGGCTACACCTTC.

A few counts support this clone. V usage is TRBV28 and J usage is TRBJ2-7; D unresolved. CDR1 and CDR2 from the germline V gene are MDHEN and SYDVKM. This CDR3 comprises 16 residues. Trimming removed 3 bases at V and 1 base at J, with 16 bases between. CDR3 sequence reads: CASSLAFRERSYEQYF. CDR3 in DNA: TGTGCCAGCAGTTTGGCCTTCCGAGAGAGGTCCTACGAGCAGTACTTC.

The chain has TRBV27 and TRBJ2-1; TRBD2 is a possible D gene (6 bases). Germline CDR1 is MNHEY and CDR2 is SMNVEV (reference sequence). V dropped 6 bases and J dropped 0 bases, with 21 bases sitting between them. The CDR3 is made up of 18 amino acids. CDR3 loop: CASSPPLAPLDSYNEQFF. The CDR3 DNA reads TGTGCCAGCAGCCCCCCGCTAGCGCCTCTTGACTCCTACAATGAGCAGTTCTTC.

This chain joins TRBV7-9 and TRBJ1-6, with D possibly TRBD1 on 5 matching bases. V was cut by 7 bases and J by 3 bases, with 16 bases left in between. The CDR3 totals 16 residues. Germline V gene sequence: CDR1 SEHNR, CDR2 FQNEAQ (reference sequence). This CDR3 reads CASTSPQGGYNSPLHF. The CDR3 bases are TGTGCCAGCACCTCCCCCCAGGGAGGCTATAATTCACCCCTCCACTTT. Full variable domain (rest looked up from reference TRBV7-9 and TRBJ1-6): DTGVSQNPRHKITKRGQNVTFRCDPISEHNRLYWYRQTLGQGPEFLTYFQNEAQLEKSRLLSDRFSAERPKGSFSTLEIQRTEQGDSAMYLCASTSPQGGYNSPLHFGNGTRLTVT.

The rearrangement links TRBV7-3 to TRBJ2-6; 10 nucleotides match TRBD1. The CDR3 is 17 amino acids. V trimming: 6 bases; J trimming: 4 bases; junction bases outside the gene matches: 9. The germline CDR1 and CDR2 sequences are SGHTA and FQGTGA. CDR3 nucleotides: TGTGCCAGCAGTTTGGACAGGGGGTCGCTCGGGGCCAACGTCCTGACTTTC. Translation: CASSLDRGSLGANVLTF.

CDR3 coding DNA: TGTGCCAGCAGCTCTCCCATCGGGACAGGGGGCAGGTACGAGCAGTACTTC. Encoded protein: CASSSPIGTGGRYEQYF. The J gene is TRBJ2-7, the V gene TRBV5-6, with 12 bases lining up with TRBD1. The junction had 11 bases not matched to a gene; V was cut back by 3 bases and J by 4 bases. This CDR3 has 17 amino acids. Germline V gives CDR1 SGHDT, CDR2 YYEEEE. The complete variable domain, with remaining parts taken from reference TRBV5-6 and TRBJ2-7, reads DAGVTQSPTHLIKTRGQQVTLRCSPKSGHDTVSWYQQALGQGPQFIFQYYEEEERQRGNFPDRFSGHQFPNYSSELNVNALLLGDSALYLCASSSPIGTGGRYEQYFGPGTRLTVT.

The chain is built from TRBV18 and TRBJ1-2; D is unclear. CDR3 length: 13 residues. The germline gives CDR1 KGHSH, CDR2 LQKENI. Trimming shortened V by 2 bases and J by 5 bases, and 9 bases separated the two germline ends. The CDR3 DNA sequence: TGTGCCAGCTCACCAGAGGCGGTTTATGGCTACACCTTC. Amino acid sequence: CASSPEAVYGYTF.